The 22 T cell receptor beta chains reported below all come from one sample, sequenced in a study of cytomegalovirus exposure and HLA in healthy donors. Some clones are missing from TCRdb's copy, which holds only in-frame ones; the method was immunoSEQ multiplex PCR. The table shows some 310,000 clones, with 88% occurring only once. The material sequenced was PBMCs. The receptors stem from a man aged 25-45 years in good health and CMV-seronegative.

The V gene is TRBV6-5, the J gene TRBJ2-1; D is uncertain. This CDR3 is 16 amino acids long. From germline, CDR1 is MNHEY and CDR2 SVGAGI. V was cut by 0 bases and J by 5 bases, with 14 bases left in between. CDR3 protein: CASSYSTGAWNNEQFF. DNA of the CDR3: TGTGCCAGCAGTTACTCGACCGGAGCCTGGAACAATGAGCAGTTCTTC.

The rearrangement joins TRBV29-1 to TRBJ1-4; no clear D. Germline-derived CDR1 and CDR2 are SQVTM and ANQGSEA. The germline V and J ends were trimmed by 4 bases and 7 bases, with 16 bases remaining between them. The CDR3 contains 14 residues. CDR3 DNA: TGCAGCGTTGTTTTGTTGCAAGAGATTGAAAAACTGTTTTTT. Amino acid sequence: CSVVLLQEIEKLFF.

The table lists this clone with a few counts. The chain couples TRBV7-2 to TRBJ1-2; tentative D call: TRBD1 (6 bases). V lost 4 bases and J lost 7, with 16 bases in between. The CDR3 consists of 14 residues. Germline CDR1 SGHTA, CDR2 FQGNSA. This chain's CDR3 is CASSSYRERGGYTF. DNA of the CDR3: TGTGCCAGCAGCTCCTACAGGGAGAGGGGTGGCTACACCTTC.

This sequence joins TRBV19 and TRBJ2-1; D gene uncertain. Germline V gene lookup returns CDR1 LNHDA and CDR2 SQIVND (reference sequence). V lost 10 bases to trimming and J lost 6 bases, with 10 bases between them. The CDR3 sequence is 11 residues long. The CDR3 region is CATELVNEQFF. The CDR3 bases are TGTGCCACCGAGCTAGTCAATGAGCAGTTCTTC.

This rearrangement joins TRBV7-2 to TRBJ1-2; a possible D gene is TRBD1 (6 bases). Germline lookup yields CDR1 SGHTA and CDR2 FQGNSA. The CDR3 covers 14 residues. The V end lost 3 bases, the J end lost 4 bases, and 12 bases lay between the germline ends. The CDR3 loop reads CASSFNRASYGYTF. The CDR3 bases are TGTGCCAGCAGCTTCAACAGGGCCTCCTATGGCTACACCTTC.

The rearrangement uses TRBV15 and TRBJ2-7, with TRBD1 identical over 7 bases. V lost 5 bases and J lost 2; bases outside the gene matches: 6. Per the germline V gene, CDR1 is LNHNV and CDR2 is YYDKDF (reference sequence). The CDR3 is 14 residues long. The CDR3 nucleotides read TGTGCCACCAGCGGCCGGACAGGAACCTACGAGCAGTACTTC. Translation gives CATSGRTGTYEQYF.

In DNA form, the CDR3 reads TGTGCCAGCAAATCGAGCGGGGCTCCGCGAACCCAGTACTTC. Amino acids: CASKSSGAPRTQYF. The chain recombines TRBV6-1 with TRBJ2-5; 7 bases agree with TRBD2. The CDR3 is 14 residues long. The V segment lost 7 bases and the J segment 8 bases; nucleotides outside the gene matches: 13. Germline V gene lookup returns CDR1 MNHNS and CDR2 SASEGT.

V usage is TRBV19 and J usage is TRBJ2-5, with a weak D call TRBD1 (7 bases). The germline CDR1 and CDR2 sequences are LNHDA and SQIVND (reference sequence). This CDR3 spans 16 amino acids. Trimming shortened V by 1 base and J by 2 bases, and 14 bases separated the two germline ends. The CDR3, as DNA: TGTGCCAGTAGTATAGTGTCAGGGGGGAGGCAAGAGACCCAGTACTTC. Translation: CASSIVSGGRQETQYF.

The chain uses TRBV2 and TRBJ2-2, with a tentative D call TRBD1 (5 bases). Trimming cost V 7 bases and J 4 bases, with 16 bases left between them. Germline V gene sequence: CDR1 SNHLY, CDR2 FYNNEI. This CDR3 is built from 15 residues. The CDR3 sequence: CASTAGSSSTGELFF. CDR3 nucleotides: TGTGCCAGCACCGCAGGGTCCAGTTCCACCGGGGAGCTGTTTTTT.

The V and J genes are TRBV7-6 and TRBJ2-1; no firm D call. Per the germline V gene, CDR1 is SGHVS and CDR2 is FNYEAQ. The V and J ends lost 8 bases and 0 bases respectively, with 8 bases between them. The CDR3 consists of 13 residues. CDR3 sequence: CASRGDSYNEQFF. The CDR3 nucleotides read TGTGCCAGCCGAGGTGACTCCTACAATGAGCAGTTCTTC.

This chain joins TRBV27 and TRBJ1-2; D ambiguous. The V and J ends lost 5 bases and 2 bases respectively, with 15 bases between them. CDR1 MNHEY and CDR2 SMNVEV come from the germline V gene (reference sequence). There are 15 residues in the CDR3. The CDR3 sequence: CASSPRTQKNYGYTF. CDR3 nucleotides: TGTGCCAGCAGTCCCCGGACTCAGAAGAACTATGGCTACACCTTC.

V gene TRBV18 combines with J gene TRBJ1-2; TRBD1 might be the D (5 bases). Germline-derived CDR1 and CDR2 are KGHSH and LQKENI. V was shortened by 4 bases and J by 8 bases, with 11 bases between the two germline ends. The CDR3 has 12 amino acids. The CDR3 nucleotides read TGTGCCAGCTCACTGTTGACAGAGGGCTACACCTTC. As protein: CASSLLTEGYTF.

The chain is built from TRBV10-2 and TRBJ1-4; D may be TRBD1 (5 bases). Trimming took off 2 bases at V and 4 bases at J, with 8 bases between the two ends. The CDR3 is 14 residues long. CDR1 is WSHSY, CDR2 SAAADI, per germline. The CDR3 DNA reads as TGCGCCAGCAGTGAGACAGGACATAATGAAAAACTGTTTTTT. Amino acid sequence: CASSETGHNEKLFF.

V usage is TRBV7-9 and J usage is TRBJ2-7, with D possibly TRBD1 on 5 matching bases. This CDR3 is built from 15 residues. With 5 bases removed from V and 0 bases from J, the gap between germline ends came to 14 bases. Germline V gene lookup returns CDR1 SEHNR and CDR2 FQNEAQ (reference sequence). The DNA of the CDR3 is TGTGCCAGCAGCGGAAAACAGGTCCTCTCCTACGAGCAGTACTTC. Its translation: CASSGKQVLSYEQYF.

The rearrangement links TRBV7-2 to TRBJ1-6; D is uncertain. V was cut by 5 bases and J by 0 bases, with 8 bases left in between. Germline V lookup: CDR1 SGHTA, CDR2 FQGNSA. CDR3 length: 15 residues. The CDR3 loop reads CASSPGYSYNSPLHF. The DNA of the CDR3 is TGTGCCAGCAGCCCGGGGTACTCCTATAATTCACCCCTCCACTTT.

This clone appeared once. V usage is TRBV19 and J usage is TRBJ2-2; D unresolved. This CDR3 has 17 amino acids. CDR1 is LNHDA and CDR2 is SQIVND in the germline V gene (reference sequence). Trimming left V 6 bases short and J 5 bases short, with 22 bases between. The CDR3 is CASSHTASWAMTGELFF. The CDR3 coding sequence is TGTGCCAGTAGCCACACCGCAAGTTGGGCGATGACCGGGGAGCTGTTTTTT.

The chain employs TRBV14 and TRBJ1-2; possibly TRBD1 for D (5 bases). The germline V gene encodes CDR1 SGHDN and CDR2 FVKESK. V gave up 5 bases and J gave up 7 bases, with 17 bases separating them. This CDR3 is built from 14 residues. The CDR3 DNA sequence: TGTGCCAGCAGCGCTGCCCCAGGGTGGGTTGGCTACACCTTC. This sequence encodes CASSAAPGWVGYTF.

V is TRBV27 and J is TRBJ1-1; D may be TRBD1 (6 bases). The CDR3 is 14 residues long. Germline-derived CDR1 and CDR2 are MNHEY and SMNVEV (reference sequence). Between the trimmed V and J ends, which lost 6 bases and 11 bases, there was a span of 22 bases. In DNA form, the CDR3 reads TGTGCCAGCAGCTACCGGGGGGGCCGGATTGGGGCTTTCTTT. Protein product: CASSYRGGRIGAFF.

The gene calls are TRBV6-6 and TRBJ1-1, with TRBD1 matching 7 bases. V was pared by 6 bases and J by 0 bases, with 1 base of the junction left unmatched. Germline CDR1 MNHNY, CDR2 SVGAGI (reference sequence). CDR3 size: 13 residues. CDR3 DNA: TGTGCCAGCAGGAGGGGGCTGAACACTGAAGCTTTCTTT. Protein sequence: CASRRGLNTEAFF.

This chain's CDR3 is CASSYTRVENEQFF. CDR3 DNA sequence: TGTGCCAGCAGTTACACCAGGGTAGAGAATGAGCAGTTCTTC. The chain couples TRBV6-6 to TRBJ2-1; TRBD1 might be the D (5 bases). Per germline, CDR1 MNHNY and CDR2 SVGAGI (reference sequence). V was pared by 2 bases and J by 7 bases, with 12 bases between. There are 14 residues in the CDR3.

This chain links TRBV7-9 with TRBJ1-2; D is possibly TRBD1 (6 bases). This CDR3 has 12 residues. Per germline, CDR1 SEHNR and CDR2 FQNEAQ (reference sequence). The V end lost 8 bases, the J end lost 4 bases, and 11 bases lay between the germline ends. The CDR3 spells CASALQGYGYTF. DNA of the CDR3: TGTGCCAGCGCGCTACAGGGCTATGGCTACACCTTC.

The chain has TRBV19 and TRBJ1-5; possibly TRBD1 for D (5 bases). This CDR3 has 15 amino acids. From germline, CDR1 is LNHDA and CDR2 SQIVND (reference sequence). Trimming pared 4 bases from V and 1 base from J, leaving 11 bases between. The CDR3 nucleotides read TGTGCCAGTAGTACTGTGTCAGGGAGCAATCAGCCCCAGCATTTT. Its protein is CASSTVSGSNQPQHF.